This T cell receptor beta chain was recorded in a study of pediatric ulcerative colitis. The assay was run at survey level. Profiling relied on immunoSEQ multiplex PCR, and the TCRdb table lists in-frame clones only, not all of them. This table holds some 43,000 clones, around 78% found once. V lost 6 bases, J lost 10 bases, and 6 bases stayed unmatched. The CDR3 spans 13 residues. The germline V gene encodes CDR1 SEHNR and CDR2 FQNEAQ (reference sequence). During colonoscopy, one to two rectal pinch biopsies were collected. The chain joins TRBV7-9 to TRBJ1-6, with TRBD1 matching 7 bases. The TCR sequence derives from a girl under 18 with moderate ulcerative colitis. The sample taken for sequencing was gut tissue. The CDR3 region is CASSTGDDSPLHF. Here the CDR3 DNA reads TGTGCCAGCAGTACAGGGGATGACTCACCCCTCCACTTT.